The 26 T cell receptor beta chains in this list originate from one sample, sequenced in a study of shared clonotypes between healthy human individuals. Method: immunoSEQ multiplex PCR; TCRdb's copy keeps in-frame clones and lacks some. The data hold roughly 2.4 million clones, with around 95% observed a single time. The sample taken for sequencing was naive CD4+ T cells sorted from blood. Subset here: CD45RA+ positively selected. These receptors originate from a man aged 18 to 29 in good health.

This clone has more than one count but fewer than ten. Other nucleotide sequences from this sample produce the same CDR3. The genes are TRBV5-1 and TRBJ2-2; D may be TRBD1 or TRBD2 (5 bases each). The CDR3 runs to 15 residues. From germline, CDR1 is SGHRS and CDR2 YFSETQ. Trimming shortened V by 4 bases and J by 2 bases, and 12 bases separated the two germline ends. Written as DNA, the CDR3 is TGCGCCAGCAGCCCCGGGACGGCTAACACCGGGGAGCTGTTTTTT. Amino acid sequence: CASSPGTANTGELFF.

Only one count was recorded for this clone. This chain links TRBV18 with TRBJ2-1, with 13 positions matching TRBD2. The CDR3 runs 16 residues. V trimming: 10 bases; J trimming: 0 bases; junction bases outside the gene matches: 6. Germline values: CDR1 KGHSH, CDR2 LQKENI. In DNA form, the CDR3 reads TGTGCCACTCGGACTAGCGGGAGTCACTCCTACAATGAGCAGTTCTTC. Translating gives CATRTSGSHSYNEQFF. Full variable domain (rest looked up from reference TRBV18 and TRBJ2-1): NAGVMQNPRHLVRRRGQEARLRCSPMKGHSHVYWYRQLPEEGLKFMVYLQKENIIDESGMPKERFSAEFPKEGPSILRIQQVVRGDSAAYFCATRTSGSHSYNEQFFGPGTRLTVL.

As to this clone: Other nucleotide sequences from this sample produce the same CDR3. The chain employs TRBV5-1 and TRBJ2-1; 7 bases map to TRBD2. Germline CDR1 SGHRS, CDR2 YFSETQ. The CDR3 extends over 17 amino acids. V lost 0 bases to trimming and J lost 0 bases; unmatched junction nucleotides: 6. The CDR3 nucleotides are TGCGCCAGCAGCTTGGTGGGAACTAGCGACTCCTACAATGAGCAGTTCTTC. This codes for CASSLVGTSDSYNEQFF.

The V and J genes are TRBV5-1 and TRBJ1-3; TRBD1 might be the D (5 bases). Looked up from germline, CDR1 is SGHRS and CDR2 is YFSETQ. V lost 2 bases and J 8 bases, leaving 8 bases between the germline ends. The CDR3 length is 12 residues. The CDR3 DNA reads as TGCGCCAGCAGCTTCAGAGGGGACACCATATATTTT. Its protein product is CASSFRGDTIYF.

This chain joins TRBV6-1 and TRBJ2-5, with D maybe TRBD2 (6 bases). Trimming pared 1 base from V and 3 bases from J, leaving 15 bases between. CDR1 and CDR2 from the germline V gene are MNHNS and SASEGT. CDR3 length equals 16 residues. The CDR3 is CASSEGAGRKKETQYF. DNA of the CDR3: TGTGCCAGCAGTGAAGGGGCGGGACGCAAGAAAGAGACCCAGTACTTC.

The CDR3 reads CASSPEPGPPNSPLHF. CDR3 coding DNA: TGTGCCAGCAGCCCCGAACCCGGGCCCCCGAATTCACCCCTCCACTTT. This chain uses TRBV7-9 with TRBJ1-6, with no clear D. This CDR3 has 16 amino acids. V lost 5 bases and J lost 7, with 18 bases in between. Germline CDR1 reads SEHNR; CDR2 reads FQNEAQ (reference sequence).

As DNA, the CDR3 is TGTGCCTGGAGTGACGGGGGTCAAGTCCCCCTCCACTTT. As protein: CAWSDGGQVPLHF. The V gene is TRBV30, the J gene TRBJ1-6; the D gene is possibly TRBD1 (5 bases). The CDR3 is 13 residues long. V was pared by 1 base and J by 13 bases, with 14 bases between. Germline V gene sequence: CDR1 GTSNPN, CDR2 SVGIG (reference sequence). Supplemented by reference TRBV30 and TRBJ1-6, the full variable domain reads SQTIHQWPATLVQPVGSPLSLECTVEGTSNPNLYWYRQAAGRGLQLLFYSVGIGQISSEVPQNLSASRPQDRQFILSSKKLLLSDSGFYLCAWSDGGQVPLHFGNGTRLTVT.

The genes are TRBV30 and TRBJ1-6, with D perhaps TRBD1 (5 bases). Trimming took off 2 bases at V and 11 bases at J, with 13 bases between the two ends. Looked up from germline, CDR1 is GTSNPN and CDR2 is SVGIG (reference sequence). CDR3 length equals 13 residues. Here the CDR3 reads CAWSPQRGTPLHF. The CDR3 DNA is TGTGCCTGGAGTCCCCAAAGGGGAACACCCCTCCACTTT.

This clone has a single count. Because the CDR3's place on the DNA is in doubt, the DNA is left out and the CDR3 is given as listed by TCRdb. The CDR3: CASSILAGELFF. This sequence joins TRBV19 and TRBJ2-2. The V gene's germline CDR1 is LNHDA and CDR2 SQIVND (reference sequence). Ends included, the CDR3 has 12 residues.

DNA of the CDR3: TGCGCCAGCAGCTTAACCGGGACTCGCCAAGAGACCCAGTACTTC. This sequence encodes CASSLTGTRQETQYF. The chain couples TRBV5-1 to TRBJ2-5; D possibly corresponds to TRBD2 (6 bases). Trimming shortened V by 2 bases and J by 1 base, and 12 bases separated the two germline ends. This CDR3 comprises 15 residues. Germline V gene data show CDR1 as SGHRS and CDR2 as YFSETQ.

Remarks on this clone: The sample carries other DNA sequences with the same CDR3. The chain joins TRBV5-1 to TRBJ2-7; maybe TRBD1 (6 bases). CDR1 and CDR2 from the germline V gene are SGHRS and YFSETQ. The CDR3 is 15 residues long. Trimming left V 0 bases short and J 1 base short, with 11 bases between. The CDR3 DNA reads TGCGCCAGCAGCTTGGGCAGGGGTGGGTCCTACGAGCAGTACTTC. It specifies CASSLGRGGSYEQYF.

The CDR3 here is CASTPSGATNEKLFF. Written as DNA, the CDR3 is TGTGCCAGTACCCCCAGCGGTGCAACTAATGAAAAACTGTTTTTT. V usage is TRBV19 and J usage is TRBJ1-4; D ambiguous. CDR1 and CDR2 from the germline V gene are LNHDA and SQIVND (reference sequence). The ends were cut back, 7 bases at V and 0 bases at J, with 12 bases in the middle. The CDR3 covers 15 residues.

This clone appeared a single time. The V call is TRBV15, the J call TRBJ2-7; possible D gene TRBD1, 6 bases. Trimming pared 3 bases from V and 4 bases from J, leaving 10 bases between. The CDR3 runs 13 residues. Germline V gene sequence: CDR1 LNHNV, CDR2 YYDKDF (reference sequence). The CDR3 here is CATSRRRGYEQYF. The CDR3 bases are TGTGCCACCAGCAGGAGAAGGGGGTACGAGCAGTACTTC.

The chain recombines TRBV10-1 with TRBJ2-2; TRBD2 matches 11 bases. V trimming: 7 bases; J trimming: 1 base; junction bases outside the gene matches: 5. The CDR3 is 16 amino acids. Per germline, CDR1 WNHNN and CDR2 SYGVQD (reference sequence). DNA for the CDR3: TGCGCCAGCACTCGACTAGCGGGAAAGAACACCGGGGAGCTGTTTTTT. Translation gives CASTRLAGKNTGELFF.

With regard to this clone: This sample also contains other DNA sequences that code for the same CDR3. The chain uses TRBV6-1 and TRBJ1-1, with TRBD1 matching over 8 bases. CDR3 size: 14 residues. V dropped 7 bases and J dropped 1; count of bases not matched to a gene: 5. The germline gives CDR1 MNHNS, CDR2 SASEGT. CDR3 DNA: TGTGCCAGCACATCAGGGGGCCAGAACACTGAAGCTTTCTTT. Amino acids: CASTSGGQNTEAFF.

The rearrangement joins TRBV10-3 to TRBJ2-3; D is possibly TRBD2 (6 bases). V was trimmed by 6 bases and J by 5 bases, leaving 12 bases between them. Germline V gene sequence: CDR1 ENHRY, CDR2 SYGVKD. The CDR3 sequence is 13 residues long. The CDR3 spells CAISALGGDTQYF. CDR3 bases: TGTGCCATCAGCGCCCTGGGGGGAGATACGCAGTATTTT.

This CDR3 reads CASSPFHEAFF. CDR3 DNA: TGTGCCAGCAGCCCCTTCCATGAAGCTTTCTTT. The chain is built from TRBV11-2 and TRBJ1-1; D gene unclear. The CDR3 runs to 11 residues. Germline assignment: CDR1 SGHAT and CDR2 FQNNGV. The V end lost 5 bases, the J end lost 7 bases, and 8 bases lay between the germline ends.

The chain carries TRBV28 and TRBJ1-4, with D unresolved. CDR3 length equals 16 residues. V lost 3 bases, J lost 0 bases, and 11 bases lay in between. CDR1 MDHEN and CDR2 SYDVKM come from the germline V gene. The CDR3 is CASSLGRRSTNEKLFF. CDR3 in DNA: TGTGCCAGCAGTTTGGGCAGGAGATCAACTAATGAAAAACTGTTTTTT.

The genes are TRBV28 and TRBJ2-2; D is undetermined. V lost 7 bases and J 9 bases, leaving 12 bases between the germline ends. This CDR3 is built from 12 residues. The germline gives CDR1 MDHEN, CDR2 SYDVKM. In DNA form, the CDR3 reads TGTGCCAGCAAAGGGCCCCGTCGGGAGCTGTTTTTT. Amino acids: CASKGPRRELFF.

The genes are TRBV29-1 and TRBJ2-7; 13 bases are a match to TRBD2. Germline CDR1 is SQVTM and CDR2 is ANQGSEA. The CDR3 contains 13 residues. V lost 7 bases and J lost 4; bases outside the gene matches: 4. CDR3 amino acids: CSARTSGGYEQYF. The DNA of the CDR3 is TGCAGCGCCCGGACTAGCGGGGGTTACGAGCAGTACTTC.

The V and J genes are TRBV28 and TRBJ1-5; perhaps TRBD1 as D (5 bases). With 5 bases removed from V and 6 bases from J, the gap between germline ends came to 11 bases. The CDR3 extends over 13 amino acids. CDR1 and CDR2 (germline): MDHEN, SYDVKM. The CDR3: CASSVGVSQPQHF. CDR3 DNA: TGTGCCAGCAGTGTGGGGGTGAGTCAGCCCCAGCATTTT.

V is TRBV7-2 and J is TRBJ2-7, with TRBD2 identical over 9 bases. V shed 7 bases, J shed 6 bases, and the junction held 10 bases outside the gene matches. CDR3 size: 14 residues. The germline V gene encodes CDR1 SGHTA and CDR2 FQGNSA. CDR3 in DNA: TGTGCCAGCAACCCCGGGAGTAGCGGGAGCGAGCAGTACTTC. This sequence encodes CASNPGSSGSEQYF.

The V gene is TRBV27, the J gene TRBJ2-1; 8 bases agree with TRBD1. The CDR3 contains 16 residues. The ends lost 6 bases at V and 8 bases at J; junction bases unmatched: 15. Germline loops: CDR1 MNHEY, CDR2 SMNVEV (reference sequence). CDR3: CASSPLGDRGMHEQFF. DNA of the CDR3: TGTGCCAGCAGCCCTTTGGGAGACAGGGGTATGCATGAGCAGTTCTTC.

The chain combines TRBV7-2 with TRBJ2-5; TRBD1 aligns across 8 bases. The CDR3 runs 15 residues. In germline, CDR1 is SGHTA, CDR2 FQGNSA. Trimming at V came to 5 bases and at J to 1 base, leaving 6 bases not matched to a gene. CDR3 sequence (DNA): TGTGCCAGCAGCCCTGACAGGGGATTCCAAGAGACCCAGTACTTC. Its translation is CASSPDRGFQETQYF.

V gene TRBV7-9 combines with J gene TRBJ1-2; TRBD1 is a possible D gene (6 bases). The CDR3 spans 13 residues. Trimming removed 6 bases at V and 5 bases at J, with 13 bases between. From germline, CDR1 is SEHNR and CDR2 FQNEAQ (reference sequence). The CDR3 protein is CASSPQGGYGYTF. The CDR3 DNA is TGTGCCAGCAGTCCACAGGGAGGGTATGGCTACACCTTC.

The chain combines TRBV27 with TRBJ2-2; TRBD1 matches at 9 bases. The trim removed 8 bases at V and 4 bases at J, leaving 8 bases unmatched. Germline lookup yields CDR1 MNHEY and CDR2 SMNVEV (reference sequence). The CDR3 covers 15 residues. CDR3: CASYRDRAGTGELFF. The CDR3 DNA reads TGTGCCAGCTACCGGGACAGGGCGGGCACCGGGGAGCTGTTTTTT.